The present T cell receptor beta chain was sequenced within a study of T-cell reconstitution after alpha-beta-depleted transplantation in children. This sample's TCRbeta library carried unique molecular identifier barcodes. TCRdb re-analysed the PCR reads in MiXCR, keeping a single row per CDR3 protein. Here the sample spans roughly 220,000 distinct CDR3 sequences, approximately 8.4% being singletons. CDR1 SGHVS and CDR2 FNYEAQ come from the germline V gene. This CDR3 has 17 amino acids. With 5 bases clipped from V and 0 bases from J, the junction kept 7 bases outside the gene matches. With regard to this clonotype: Its specificity is not known.

Study results and limitations: Reported findings indicate that, about two months after transplant, alpha-beta T cells came from several hundred expanded clones, which were derived from non-depleted graft cells. For some patients, TCRbeta diversity was high at day 60 because of recipient T cells and thymic progenitors that survived. Once a year had passed after transplant, T-cell counts and diversity came mostly from newly produced T cells.

Here the sequenced sample was PBMCs, mostly from graft donor cells, taken 360 days after TCRalphabeta/CD19-depleted stem cell transplant. This receptor was identified in a male patient aged 2-15 years who had a stem cell transplant for acute myeloid leukemia, so the T cells may come from the graft donor. V and J are TRBV7-6 and TRBJ2-6, with TRBD1 matching over 7 bases. The CDR3 sequence: CASSSPGQSSGANVLTF. Written as DNA, the CDR3 is TGTGCCAGCAGCAGTCCGGGACAGAGCTCTGGGGCCAACGTCCTGACTTTC.